The present entry profiles one T cell receptor beta chain with its context. The antigen is not known. The sample belongs to a study of CD8+ T cells in alopecia areata. Study-level information: Those treated were given oral tofacitinib at 5 to 10 mg twice daily.

Indicated treatment: oral pan-JAK inhibitor, 5-10 mg twice daily. Study-level results: The study found higher clonality in lesional than normal scalp, especially in alopecia totalis/universalis. With tofacitinib ongoing, many expanded lesional clones persisted in both scalp and blood.

The CDR3 runs 15 residues. J lost 5 bases, V lost 5 bases, and 8 bases had no gene match. The germline gives CDR1 MNHEY, CDR2 SMNVEV (reference sequence). RNA extraction and reverse transcription yielded cDNA as sequencing template. Method: immunoSEQ multiplex PCR; TCRdb's copy keeps in-frame clones and lacks some. This table has around 150,000 clones, around three fifths appearing once. This rearrangement joins TRBV27 to TRBJ2-5; TRBD2 aligns across 10 bases. This specimen was CD4+ T cells sorted from blood, taken at week 24, from a patient treated with tofacitinib. This clonotype was sampled from a human donor with alopecia areata. CDR3 sequence: CASSPSGGAFETQYF. CDR3 sequence (DNA): TGTGCCAGCAGTCCCAGCGGGGGGGCCTTTGAGACCCAGTACTTC.